This T cell receptor beta chain was found in a study of blood T cell repertoires in COVID-19. Across the study: The analysed material was cDNA or gDNA that came from T cells, B-cell-depleted T cells, or PBMCs.

The table came from immunoSEQ multiplex PCR; TCRdb's copy has only in-frame clones and leaves some out. The table includes 350,000 to 450,000 clones, 75% to 90% detected once. This CDR3 contains 11 residues. The V end lost 10 bases, the J end lost 5 bases, and 9 bases lay between the germline ends. Germline lookup yields CDR1 LNHDA and CDR2 SQIVND (reference sequence). The genes are TRBV19 and TRBJ2-1; maybe TRBD2 (5 bases). Sequencing was performed on PBMCs or T cells enriched from blood (not recorded which). The TCR sequence derives from a man aged 30 to 45 who had recovered from COVID-19. This CDR3 reads CAIRTDNEQFF. CDR3 DNA sequence: TGTGCCATCCGGACTGACAATGAGCAGTTCTTC.